This T cell receptor (beta chain) was observed in a study of cytomegalovirus exposure and HLA in healthy donors. This CDR3 has 16 residues. The study ran its PCR with 60 Vbeta and 13 Jbeta primers. Assay: immunoSEQ multiplex PCR; the TCRdb copy retains only in-frame clones and omits some. The table includes approximately 160,000 clones, 80% detected once. Study-wide findings and caveats: TCR beta chain V- and J-gene trimming was linked, in a later analysis, to a missense variant in DCLRE1C. Certain indistinguishable V segments, among them TRBV6-2 and TRBV6-3, were excluded. The presence/absence work took it that sequencing depth was about the same across donors.

For this clone: Its antigen is undetermined.

Material for sequencing was PBMCs. This chain joins TRBV21-1 and TRBJ2-7; TRBD2, the table's D call, lacks a check against the DNA. TRBV21-1 is a listed pseudogene. The receptor was derived from a man between 18 and 35 years old in good health and CMV-seropositive. The CDR3 DNA reads TGTGCCAGCAGCAAAAGAGGTTCGATGGCTAGGCACGAGCAGTACTTC. Its translation is CASSKRGSMARHEQYF.